The next 10 T cell receptor beta chains were all read from a single sample in a study of blood T cell repertoires in COVID-19. The assay was immunoSEQ multiplex PCR, and TCRdb's table has in-frame clones only and misses some. The sample yields 70,000 to 90,000 clones, 75% to 95% seen once. Sequences were obtained from peripheral blood. The receptor source for this set is a human donor in a cohort sampled during active COVID-19.

This clone came up once. The chain joins TRBV4-3 to TRBJ2-5; 7 positions agree with TRBD2. The CDR3 runs to 14 residues. CDR1 is LGHNA, CDR2 YSLEER, per germline. V was clipped by 1 base and J by 5 bases; unmatched bases: 4. The DNA of the CDR3 is TGCGCCAGCAGCCAAGGACTAGCCGGGGAGACCCAGTACTTC. It translates to CASSQGLAGETQYF.

V usage is TRBV18 and J usage is TRBJ2-7; unclear D gene. V was shortened by 2 bases and J by 3 bases, with 14 bases between the two germline ends. Germline assignment: CDR1 KGHSH and CDR2 LQKENI. This CDR3 contains 15 residues. In DNA, the CDR3 is TGTGCCAGCTCACCATCTCCTGGCTCAAGCTACGAGCAGTACTTC. It translates to CASSPSPGSSYEQYF.

The V gene is TRBV30, the J gene TRBJ1-3; a possible D gene is TRBD1 (6 bases). Germline V gives CDR1 GTSNPN, CDR2 SVGIG (reference sequence). Trimming shortened V by 2 bases and J by 0 bases, and 11 bases separated the two germline ends. The CDR3 has 15 residues. The CDR3 DNA sequence: TGTGCCTGGAGTAGGCAGGGGAACTCTGGAAACACCATATATTTT. It specifies CAWSRQGNSGNTIYF. Together with reference TRBV30 and TRBJ1-3, the CDR3 gives the full variable domain: SQTIHQWPATLVQPVGSPLSLECTVEGTSNPNLYWYRQAAGRGLQLLFYSVGIGQISSEVPQNLSASRPQDRQFILSSKKLLLSDSGFYLCAWSRQGNSGNTIYFGEGSWLTVV.

The chain is built from TRBV19 and TRBJ2-7, with 9 nucleotides matching TRBD2. V lost 5 bases to trimming and J lost 2 bases; unmatched junction nucleotides: 7. The CDR3 has 15 residues. Germline V gene data show CDR1 as LNHDA and CDR2 as SQIVND (reference sequence). The CDR3 protein is CASSFSGGQTYEQYF. In DNA, the CDR3 is TGTGCCAGTAGTTTTAGCGGGGGCCAGACCTACGAGCAGTACTTC.

The chain is built from TRBV6-5 and TRBJ1-1; D is possibly TRBD1 (6 bases). V dropped 7 bases and J dropped 0 bases, with 9 bases sitting between them. The CDR3 length is 13 residues. The germline gives CDR1 MNHEY, CDR2 SVGAGI. The DNA of the CDR3 is TGTGCCAGCAATACAGGGATGAACACTGAAGCTTTCTTT. This encodes CASNTGMNTEAFF.

The chain employs TRBV3-1 (or the pseudogene TRBV3-2) and TRBJ2-2; TRBD2 agrees at 13 bases. Germline V CDR1 and CDR2: LGHDT, YNNKEL (reference sequence). The CDR3 extends over 17 amino acids. V shed 4 bases, J shed 5 bases, and the junction held 7 bases outside the gene matches. The DNA of the CDR3 is TGTGCCAGCAGCCGAGGACCACTAGCGGGGGGGACCGGGGAGCTGTTTTTT. Encoded protein: CASSRGPLAGGTGELFF.

The rearrangement links TRBV7-2 to TRBJ2-4; D might be TRBD1 (6 bases). The V gene lost 5 bases and the J gene lost 7 bases, with 21 bases spanning the gap. CDR3 length equals 16 residues. Germline V gives CDR1 SGHTA, CDR2 FQGNSA. The CDR3: CASSIRPPQGRNIQYF. DNA of the CDR3: TGTGCCAGCAGCATACGCCCGCCACAGGGTCGGAACATTCAGTACTTC.

This chain links TRBV5-1 with TRBJ1-2; 7 bases match TRBD1. V shed 3 bases, J shed 4 bases, and the junction held 3 bases outside the gene matches. The CDR3 sequence is 13 residues long. The V gene's germline CDR1 is SGHRS and CDR2 YFSETQ. As DNA, the CDR3 is TGCGCCAGCAGCTCAGGGGGAGGCTATGGCTACACCTTC. This translates into CASSSGGGYGYTF. The variable domain in full, completed from reference TRBV5-1 and TRBJ1-2, reads KAGVTQTPRYLIKTRGQQVTLSCSPISGHRSVSWYQQTPGQGLQFLFEYFSETQRNKGNFPGRFSGRQFSNSRSEMNVSTLELGDSALYLCASSSGGGYGYTFGSGTRLTVV.

The rearrangement joins TRBV5-1 to TRBJ1-2, with unresolved D. Germline V lookup: CDR1 SGHRS, CDR2 YFSETQ. The CDR3 consists of 13 residues. Trimming left V 4 bases short and J 7 bases short, with 14 bases between. The CDR3 bases are TGCGCCAGCAGCCCCCCCGCGTCGTTTGGCTACACCTTC. Protein sequence: CASSPPASFGYTF.

The chain uses TRBV2 and TRBJ2-2, with D perhaps matching TRBD2 (6 bases). The CDR3 contains 14 residues. Trimming shortened V by 6 bases and J by 1 base, and 9 bases separated the two germline ends. The germline V gene encodes CDR1 SNHLY and CDR2 FYNNEI. The CDR3 reads CASRAGLNTGELFF. DNA for the CDR3: TGTGCCAGCAGGGCGGGACTGAACACCGGGGAGCTGTTTTTT.